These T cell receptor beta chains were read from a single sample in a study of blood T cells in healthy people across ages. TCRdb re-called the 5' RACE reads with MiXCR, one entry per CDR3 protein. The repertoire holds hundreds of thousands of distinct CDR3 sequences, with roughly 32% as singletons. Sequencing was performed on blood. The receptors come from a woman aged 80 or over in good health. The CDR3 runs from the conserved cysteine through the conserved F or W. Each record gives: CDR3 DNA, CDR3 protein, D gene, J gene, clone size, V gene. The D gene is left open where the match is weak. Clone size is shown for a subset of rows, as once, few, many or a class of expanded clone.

TGTGCCCTAACCACCCACAGGGGCACTGAAGCTTTCTTT	CALTTHRGTEAFF	TRBD1	TRBJ1-1	NA	TRBV19
TGTGCCAGCAGTGATAAGACCGGGACAGGGCACTCGGAGCAGTACTTC	CASSDKTGTGHSEQYF	TRBD1	TRBJ2-5	NA	TRBV6-1
TGCAGTGCCAGACCGTCGGACAGGGTTAGCTATGGCTACACCTTC	CSARPSDRVSYGYTF	TRBD1	TRBJ1-2	many	TRBV20-1
TGTGCCAGCAGGATCACAGGGGGCGACGACGAGCAGTACTTC	CASRITGGDDEQYF	TRBD1	TRBJ2-7	NA	TRBV28
TGTGCCTGGAAATGGGGGGGGTCGGCAGATACGCAGTATTTT	CAWKWGGSADTQYF	TRBD2	TRBJ2-3	many	TRBV30
TGCAGCGTTGAAAGGGACAGGGATTACAATGAGCAGTTCTTC	CSVERDRDYNEQFF	TRBD1	TRBJ2-1	many	TRBV29-1
TGTGCCAGCAGCCATCAGGCGGGGGCTCCCACAGATACGCAGTATTTT	CASSHQAGAPTDTQYF	NA	TRBJ2-3	NA	TRBV7-2
TGCAGTGCTACGAGATATCCTGAAGCTTTCTTT	CSATRYPEAFF	NA	TRBJ1-1	NA	TRBV20-1
TGCAGTGCTCTCCGCGTGCGTCCCCACAATGAGCAGTTCTTC	CSALRVRPHNEQFF	NA	TRBJ2-1	few	TRBV20-1
TGTGCCAGCAGGGAGGGGGCTGTTACTCAGCCCCAGCATTTT	CASREGAVTQPQHF	TRBD1	TRBJ1-5	many	TRBV6-2/TRBV6-3
TGCGCCAGCAGATTCTCCGGGACAGGGGTCCGACCCACAGATACGCAGTATTTT	CASRFSGTGVRPTDTQYF	TRBD1	TRBJ2-3	NA	TRBV5-1
TGTGCCAGCAGTCTAAGACAGGCCCAAAATGAGCAGTTCTTC	CASSLRQAQNEQFF	NA	TRBJ2-1	many	TRBV27
TGTGCCAGCAGCTTAGAATGGGCAGGGGGCTACGAGCAGTACTTC	CASSLEWAGGYEQYF	TRBD1	TRBJ2-7	many	TRBV11-2
TGCAGTGCTAGAGATATCAGGGGTGCAGGCTATGGCTACACCTTC	CSARDIRGAGYGYTF	NA	TRBJ1-2	many	TRBV20-1
TGTGCCAACAGTTCGGGACTAGCGGGATTTCGAGAGGAGCAGTACTTC	CANSSGLAGFREEQYF	TRBD2	TRBJ2-7	NA	TRBV12-3/TRBV12-4
TGTGCCAGCAGTGCGACAGGGTCCTACAATGAGCAGTTCTTC	CASSATGSYNEQFF	TRBD1	TRBJ2-1	NA	TRBV27
TGTGCCACGGGCCGCGGAAACAATCAGCCCCAGCATTTT	CATGRGNNQPQHF	NA	TRBJ1-5	NA	TRBV19
TGCAGTGCTAGAGATCCCCGGGAGGGCCCACACATTCAGTACTTC	CSARDPREGPHIQYF	TRBD2	TRBJ2-4	once	TRBV20-1
TGTGCCTGGAGGGCCGTACGTGGGACCCTAGGCACTGAAGCTTTCTTT	CAWRAVRGTLGTEAFF	NA	TRBJ1-1	few	TRBV30
TGTGCCAGCAGTTTAGAGGGGTCCTCACCCCTCCACTTT	CASSLEGSSPLHF	NA	TRBJ1-6	once	TRBV28
TGTGCCAGCAGCTTATCATCTCAACAGTCACCCCTCCACTTT	CASSLSSQQSPLHF	NA	TRBJ1-6	many	TRBV7-9
TGCGCCAGCAGCCTACGACTAGCGGGGGAGTCCTACGAGCAGTACTTC	CASSLRLAGESYEQYF	TRBD2	TRBJ2-7	NA	TRBV5-1
TGTGCCAGTAAGAATCGGGGTATAGGCATTCAGTACTTC	CASKNRGIGIQYF	NA	TRBJ2-4	few	TRBV19
TGTGCCAGCAGCCCTGGGACAGGGGGCTACTATGGCTACACCTTC	CASSPGTGGYYGYTF	TRBD1	TRBJ1-2	many	TRBV7-6
TGTGCCAGCAGTGGGGGATGGGCTAGCGGGGGTGCATACAATGAGCAGTTCTTC	CASSGGWASGGAYNEQFF	TRBD2	TRBJ2-1	many	TRBV25-1
TGTGCCACCAGTGAAGCCGGGACAGGGGTCAATGAGCAGTTCTTC	CATSEAGTGVNEQFF	TRBD1	TRBJ2-1	NA	TRBV24-1
TGCAGTGCTAGTGGGGCGGGTTACAATGAGCAGTTCTTC	CSASGAGYNEQFF	NA	TRBJ2-1	many	TRBV20-1
TGTGCCAGCAGCTCTCCGGGACTAGCGTTCAATGAGCAGTTCTTC	CASSSPGLAFNEQFF	TRBD2	TRBJ2-1	NA	TRBV7-2
TGCGCCAGCAGCGGGACAGGGGGATCGGACACTGAAGCTTTCTTT	CASSGTGGSDTEAFF	TRBD1	TRBJ1-1	many	TRBV5-1
TGTGCCAGCAGTTCCGACGGCTATGGCCACACCTTC	CASSSDGYGHTF	NA	TRBJ1-2	once	TRBV6-1
TGTGCCAGCAAAAAAGACCCAGGGCCCTACGAGCAGTACTTC	CASKKDPGPYEQYF	NA	TRBJ2-7	NA	TRBV6-2/TRBV6-3
TGCGCCAGCAGCTTGGGACTAATGCACACAGATACGCAGTATTTT	CASSLGLMHTDTQYF	NA	TRBJ2-3	NA	TRBV5-1
TGTGCCAGCTCACCTCAGGAGGGTTGGAACATTCAGTACTTC	CASSPQEGWNIQYF	NA	TRBJ2-4	few	TRBV18
TGCGCCAGCAGGGAAGCGACAAAGGGCACAGATACGCAGTATTTT	CASREATKGTDTQYF	NA	TRBJ2-3	NA	TRBV5-1
TGCGCCAGCCTAGCGGGGCCCGGCTCCTACAATGAGCAGTTCTTC	CASLAGPGSYNEQFF	TRBD2	TRBJ2-1	once	TRBV5-1
TGTGCCAGCAGTGAAGGATCTCCAGGGGAGCCGCTGGAGGAGCTGTTTTTT	CASSEGSPGEPLEELFF	NA	TRBJ2-2	few	TRBV6-1
TGTGCCAGCAGCTCCGCCGTGACTAGTTCTGTTTGGCAGTATTTT	CASSSAVTSSVWQYF	NA	TRBJ2-3	few	TRBV7-2
TGTGCCAGCAGCCAAGATCCGGGGGGCGGTAGGGCGGACACTGAAGCTTTCTTT	CASSQDPGGGRADTEAFF	NA	TRBJ1-1	NA	TRBV4-2
TGTGCCAGCAGCTTAGGGGAGTACACCGGGGAGCTGTTTTTT	CASSLGEYTGELFF	NA	TRBJ2-2	few	TRBV7-3
TGCAGCGTTGTTACAGGGGCAGAGCAGTACTTC	CSVVTGAEQYF	TRBD1	TRBJ2-7	NA	TRBV29-1
TGCAGTGCCAGACTAGCGAAGTCCTACGAGCAGTACTTC	CSARLAKSYEQYF	TRBD2	TRBJ2-7	NA	TRBV20-1
TGTGCCAGCAGTGAGATGGGGATGGGCAATCAGCCCCAGCATTTT	CASSEMGMGNQPQHF	NA	TRBJ1-5	NA	TRBV6-1
TGTGCCAGCAGTGAAATTCCGGGCGCCGGGGAGCTGTTTTTT	CASSEIPGAGELFF	NA	TRBJ2-2	NA	TRBV6-1
TGCAGCGGAACTCACGACAGGGGGAGGAACAATGAGCAGTTCTTC	CSGTHDRGRNNEQFF	TRBD1	TRBJ2-1	many	TRBV29-1
TGTGCCAGCAGCCAAGTAAGCCGCTATGGCTACACCTTC	CASSQVSRYGYTF	NA	TRBJ1-2	many	TRBV14